The T cell receptor (beta chain) under discussion was sequenced for a study of T cells after yellow fever vaccination. TCRdb ran MiXCR on the 5' RACE reads and lists one entry per CDR3 protein. This sample has hundreds of thousands of distinct CDR3 sequences, with roughly 22% found just once. This clonotype was counted between two and nine times. The CDR3 consists of 15 residues. Germline CDR1 reads LNHNV; CDR2 reads YYDKDF (reference sequence). The ends were cut back, 6 bases at V and 6 bases at J, with 17 bases in the middle. J is TRBJ2-2 and V is TRBV15; tentatively, D is TRBD1 or TRBD2 (5 bases each). This clonotype originated in a man in his late teens or twenties who received the YFV17D yellow fever vaccine. The specimen was PBMCs, collected roughly 20 days after the first yellow fever vaccination. The CDR3 loop is CATSRSGSHAGELFF. Written as DNA, the CDR3 is TGTGCCACCAGTAGATCAGGGAGCCACGCCGGGGAGCTGTTTTTT. The full variable domain, completed using reference TRBV15 and TRBJ2-2, is DAMVIQNPRYQVTQFGKPVTLSCSQTLNHNVMYWYQQKSSQAPKLLFHYYDKDFNNEADTPDNFQSRRPNTSFCFLDIRSPGLGDTAMYLCATSRSGSHAGELFFGEGSRLTVL.